The text below deals with one T cell receptor beta chain. Making the bulk TCR libraries relied on previously described methods and listed TCR primers. TCRdb fed the PCR reads into MiXCR, producing one record per CDR3 protein. The data show fewer than 45,000 distinct CDR3 sequences, about 20% seen once. Libraries used roughly 18,000 to 1,000,000 sorted naive CD8 T cells and 10%, 30% or 50% RNA input. These data are taken from a study of molecular identifiers for immune sequencing clone quantification. The germline CDR1 and CDR2 sequences are MDHEN and SYDVKM. Germline trimming cut 8 bases from V and 0 bases from J; bases unmatched to any gene: 22. CDR3 length equals 20 residues.

Sequences were obtained from naive CD8+ T cells from blood, with Jurkat cell RNA spiked in. Specified subset: FACS-sorted CD8+CD4-CCR7+CD45RA+ naive T cells. J is TRBJ2-3 and V is TRBV28; TRBD2 matches 8 bases. The TCR sequence derives from a human donor in good health. Some libraries in this study had Jurkat cell RNA spiked in. CDR3 sequence reads: CASGSQRGASGLSSTDTQYF. CDR3 nucleotides: TGTGCCAGCGGCTCCCAAAGGGGGGCTAGCGGGTTATCTAGCACAGATACGCAGTATTTT. Based on the CDR3 plus reference TRBV28 and TRBJ2-3, the full variable domain is DVKVTQSSRYLVKRTGEKVFLECVQDMDHENMFWYRQDPGLGLRLIYFSYDVKMKEKGDIPEGYSVSREKKERFSLILESASTNQTSMYLCASGSQRGASGLSSTDTQYFGPGTRLTVL.